This entry lists 21 T cell receptor beta chains sequenced from one sample in a study of CD8 T cells in ankylosing spondylitis. Each CDR3 protein gets one entry after TCRdb re-called the 5' RACE reads with MiXCR. The sample records 300,000 to 400,000 distinct CDR3 sequences, around 22% being singletons. For these TCRs, the target antigens are not known. Study results and limitations: Ankylosing spondylitis blood appeared to carry a characteristic TCR beta motif of eight or nine highly homologous variants.

The sample comprised blood, either unsorted or a sorted T cell fraction (not recorded which). The receptors come from a male donor with ankylosing spondylitis.

The chain combines TRBV5-1 with TRBJ2-1; 9 bases align to TRBD2. Germline V gives CDR1 SGHRS, CDR2 YFSETQ. V trimming: 4 bases; J trimming: 6 bases; junction bases outside the gene matches: 5. This CDR3 spans 14 amino acids. CDR3 sequence: CASSVGLATNEQFF. The CDR3 DNA follows: TGCGCCAGCAGCGTAGGACTAGCGACCAATGAGCAGTTCTTC.

The chain has TRBV5-1 and TRBJ1-1; D possibly corresponds to TRBD1 (5 bases). CDR3 length: 13 amino acids. With 4 bases removed from V and 4 bases from J, the gap between germline ends came to 11 bases. Germline lookup yields CDR1 SGHRS and CDR2 YFSETQ. CDR3 residues: CASSARVGTEAFF. The CDR3 DNA follows: TGCGCCAGCAGCGCCAGGGTCGGCACTGAAGCTTTCTTT. The full variable domain, in which reference TRBV5-1 and TRBJ1-1 provide the parts outside the CDR3, is KAGVTQTPRYLIKTRGQQVTLSCSPISGHRSVSWYQQTPGQGLQFLFEYFSETQRNKGNFPGRFSGRQFSNSRSEMNVSTLELGDSALYLCASSARVGTEAFFGQGTRLTVV.

This clonotype has a handful of counts. The V call is TRBV2, the J call TRBJ2-3; D is uncertain. Per the germline V gene, CDR1 is SNHLY and CDR2 is FYNNEI. The CDR3 has 15 amino acids. Trimming stripped 7 bases from V and 1 base from J, with 15 bases between. CDR3 coding DNA: TGTGCCAGCACCGAAGGTTCCCAGGGCACAGATACGCAGTATTTT. It codes for CASTEGSQGTDTQYF.

This clonotype was observed many times. The CDR3 sequence: CASKTSGREETQYF. CDR3 bases: TGTGCCAGCAAGACTAGCGGGAGGGAAGAGACCCAGTACTTC. The chain couples TRBV12-3 or TRBV12-4 to TRBJ2-5, with TRBD2 matching over 14 bases. This CDR3 has 14 residues. The V and J ends lost 7 bases and 3 bases, in that order; junction bases with no gene match: 1.

The chain employs TRBV7-2 and TRBJ2-1; TRBD1 matches 8 bases. J lost 8 bases, V lost 3 bases, and 9 bases had no gene match. Germline V gene data show CDR1 as SGHTA and CDR2 as FQGNSA. This CDR3 comprises 15 residues. The CDR3 loop is CASSFARTGIYEQFF. The DNA of the CDR3 is TGTGCCAGCAGCTTCGCGCGGACAGGGATATATGAGCAGTTCTTC.

This clonotype was seen many times. This chain connects TRBV20-1 to TRBJ2-1; possibly TRBD1 or TRBD2 for D (5 bases each). V dropped 0 bases and J dropped 0 bases, with 15 bases sitting between them. Germline V gives CDR1 DFQATT, CDR2 SNEGSKA (reference sequence). The CDR3 length is 17 residues. In DNA, the CDR3 is TGCAGTGCTAGAGATAGAAGAGGGCAGGGCTCCTACAATGAGCAGTTCTTC. Amino acid sequence: CSARDRRGQGSYNEQFF.

V and J are TRBV6-2 or TRBV6-3 and TRBJ1-1, with 7 bases matching TRBD1. Losses at the gene ends were 10 bases for V and 7 bases for J; bases not matched to a gene: 9. The V gene's germline CDR1 is MNHEY and CDR2 SVGEGT. The CDR3 loop spans 12 amino acids. CDR3 loop: CATDQGGIEAFF. As DNA, the CDR3 is TGTGCCACCGACCAGGGGGGCATTGAAGCTTTCTTT.

J is TRBJ1-5 and V is TRBV5-8, with D maybe TRBD1 (6 bases). CDR1 SGHTS and CDR2 YDEGEE come from the germline V gene. This CDR3 is 16 amino acids long. The germline V and J ends were trimmed by 4 bases and 2 bases, with 16 bases remaining between them. The CDR3 DNA follows: TGTGCCAGCAGCCTTGATAGGGGGGCGCGCAATCAGCCCCAGCATTTT. Its protein product is CASSLDRGARNQPQHF.

The chain combines TRBV6-2 or TRBV6-3 with TRBJ2-3; D gene unclear. Germline V lookup: CDR1 MNHEY, CDR2 SVGEGT. The CDR3 is 16 residues long. With 7 bases removed from V and 0 bases from J, the gap between germline ends came to 17 bases. The CDR3 loop is CASKPLGRPSTDTQYF. CDR3 nucleotide sequence: TGTGCCAGCAAGCCCTTAGGGCGGCCTAGCACAGATACGCAGTATTTT.

This clonotype has a handful of counts. V usage is TRBV29-1 and J usage is TRBJ2-1, with 14 bases identical to TRBD2. The CDR3 contains 15 residues. Per germline, CDR1 SQVTM and CDR2 ANQGSEA. Germline trimming cut 8 bases from V and 10 bases from J; bases unmatched to any gene: 13. DNA for the CDR3: TGCAGCACAACATATAAGGGACTAGCGGGAGACGAGCAGTTCTTC. Its protein is CSTTYKGLAGDEQFF.

On this clonotype itself: This may arise from a read error, as a much more abundant clone is one base away. The chain carries TRBV4-1 and TRBJ1-2; D is unclear. Germline V gene lookup returns CDR1 MGHRA and CDR2 YSYEKL. This CDR3 has 14 residues. The CDR3 DNA follows: TGCGCCAGCTGCCAAGAAGGCGCCTTCTATGGCTACACCTTC. It specifies CASCQEGAFYGYTF.

V gene TRBV29-1 combines with J gene TRBJ1-4; 7 bases map to TRBD1. The germline gives CDR1 SQVTM, CDR2 ANQGSEA. With 7 bases clipped from V and 7 bases from J, the junction kept 9 bases outside the gene matches. The CDR3 length is 13 residues. CDR3 loop: CSAKTGALEKLFF. The CDR3 DNA reads as TGCAGCGCTAAAACAGGGGCCCTTGAAAAACTGTTTTTT. Using reference TRBV29-1 and TRBJ1-4 for the parts outside the CDR3, the full variable domain is SAVISQKPSRDICQRGTSLTIQCQVDSQVTMMFWYRQQPGQSLTLIATANQGSEATYESGFVIDKFPISRPNLTFSTLTVSNMSPEDSSIYLCSAKTGALEKLFFGSGTQLSVL.

The rearrangement uses TRBV27 and TRBJ2-1; TRBD1 is a possible D gene (5 bases). CDR1 and CDR2 from the germline V gene are MNHEY and SMNVEV (reference sequence). The V gene lost 0 bases and the J gene lost 5 bases, with 14 bases spanning the gap. This CDR3 comprises 16 residues. The CDR3 coding sequence is TGTGCCAGCAGTTTATCGAGCCGACAGACCAACAATGAGCAGTTCTTC. Amino acids: CASSLSSRQTNNEQFF.

The V call is TRBV28, the J call TRBJ1-4; D gene uncertain. The V gene's germline CDR1 is MDHEN and CDR2 SYDVKM. V was trimmed by 4 bases and J by 0 bases, leaving 12 bases between them. CDR3 length: 16 residues. CDR3 residues: CASSSSWYTTNEKLFF. The CDR3 bases are TGTGCCAGCAGTTCCTCTTGGTATACAACTAATGAAAAACTGTTTTTT. Drawing the rest from reference TRBV28 and TRBJ1-4, the complete variable domain is DVKVTQSSRYLVKRTGEKVFLECVQDMDHENMFWYRQDPGLGLRLIYFSYDVKMKEKGDIPEGYSVSREKKERFSLILESASTNQTSMYLCASSSSWYTTNEKLFFGSGTQLSVL.

The CDR3 here is CASEVDRGEKAFF. In DNA form, the CDR3 reads TGCGCCAGCGAAGTAGACAGGGGAGAAAAAGCTTTCTTT. The chain recombines TRBV5-1 with TRBJ1-1; TRBD1 agrees at 8 bases. CDR1 is SGHRS and CDR2 is YFSETQ in the germline V gene. The V segment lost 7 bases and the J segment 9 bases; nucleotides outside the gene matches: 11. The CDR3 spans 13 residues.

V usage is TRBV7-9 and J usage is TRBJ2-7, with D unclear. Deletions cut 3 bases from V and 4 bases from J, with 7 bases between. The CDR3 covers 12 residues. Looked up from germline, CDR1 is SEHNR and CDR2 is FQNEAQ (reference sequence). The CDR3 here is CASSFDQYEQYF. CDR3 DNA: TGTGCCAGCAGCTTCGACCAATACGAGCAGTACTTC.

The table lists this clonotype with a few counts. The J gene is TRBJ2-5, the V gene TRBV6-1, with 8 bases fitting TRBD2. The CDR3 is made up of 15 amino acids. From germline, CDR1 is MNHNS and CDR2 SASEGT. V was clipped by 7 bases and J by 6 bases; unmatched bases: 13. CDR3 sequence (DNA): TGTGCCAGCACATTATCACTAGCGGAGCCAAAGACCCAGTACTTC. It yields the protein CASTLSLAEPKTQYF.

This clonotype showed up just a few times. CDR3 in amino acids: CASSLDVTGDFLFGNTIYF. The CDR3 DNA sequence: TGCGCCAGCAGCTTGGATGTGACAGGGGACTTTCTCTTCGGAAACACCATATATTTT. The V call is TRBV5-1, the J call TRBJ1-3, with 8 bases lining up with TRBD1. The V segment lost 0 bases and the J segment 4 bases; nucleotides outside the gene matches: 15. The CDR3 length is 19 residues. Germline assignment: CDR1 SGHRS and CDR2 YFSETQ.

Turning to this clonotype: An end of the junction differs from the germline gene, which may be a read error. The V and J genes are TRBV28 and TRBJ2-1; no definite D call. The CDR3 runs 11 residues. Germline V gene lookup returns CDR1 MDHEN and CDR2 SYDVKM. CDR3 region: CATYSFLEQFF. DNA for the CDR3: TGTGCCACCTACAGCTTCCTTGAGCAGTTTTTC.

The genes are TRBV5-1 and TRBJ2-3, with no clear D. CDR1 and CDR2 (germline): SGHRS, YFSETQ. With 2 bases removed from V and 0 bases from J, the gap between germline ends came to 10 bases. CDR3 length: 15 residues. The CDR3 DNA is TGCGCCAGCAGCTTAGGACCTTCTAGCACAGATACGCAGTATTTT. Amino acids: CASSLGPSSTDTQYF.

The chain combines TRBV9 with TRBJ2-2; D is perhaps TRBD1 (5 bases). CDR3 size: 16 residues. In germline, CDR1 is SGDLS, CDR2 YYNGEE. V dropped 1 base and J dropped 0 bases, with 10 bases sitting between them. The CDR3 nucleotides are TGTGCCAGCAGCGTAAGGGGCGACCCGAACACCGGGGAGCTGTTTTTT. It codes for CASSVRGDPNTGELFF.